These 15 T cell receptor beta chains came from one sample sequenced in a study of CD8 T cells in Susac syndrome. RNA totalling roughly 0.5 to 1 ug underwent reverse transcription with random hexamers. MiXCR, applied by TCRdb to the immunoSEQ multiplex PCR reads, yields one record per CDR3 protein. The sample lists 150,000 to 200,000 distinct CDR3 sequences; around 94% were seen once. The sequenced sample consisted of CD4+ T cells from PBMCs. These receptors were taken from a human donor in good health.

The chain is built from TRBV20-1 and TRBJ1-1; 7 nucleotides match TRBD1. The length of the CDR3 is 14 residues. The trim removed 3 bases at V and 1 base at J, leaving 5 bases unmatched. CDR1 is DFQATT, CDR2 SNEGSKA, per germline (reference sequence). CDR3 DNA sequence: TGCAGTGCTAGGGACAGGACCTCGAACACTGAAGCTTTCTTT. This encodes CSARDRTSNTEAFF.

V gene TRBV12-3 or TRBV12-4 combines with J gene TRBJ1-3; D not certain. Trimming stripped 3 bases from V and 4 bases from J, with 10 bases between. This CDR3 contains 14 residues. The CDR3 nucleotides are TGTGCCAGCAGTTTTAGCAGTGCCGGAAACACCATATATTTT. It encodes CASSFSSAGNTIYF.

This chain joins TRBV12-3 or TRBV12-4 and TRBJ2-7; 12 bases are shared with TRBD2. With V trimmed by 6 bases and J by 5 bases, 8 bases remained unmatched. The CDR3 runs to 15 residues. CDR3 sequence: CASSKPSGGAHEQYF. The CDR3 DNA follows: TGTGCCAGCAGCAAACCTAGCGGGGGGGCCCACGAGCAGTACTTC.

This clonotype was seen a few times. This rearrangement joins TRBV6-2 or TRBV6-3 to TRBJ1-2; D is unclear. The length of the CDR3 is 11 residues. With 0 bases removed from V and 4 bases from J, the gap between germline ends came to 0 bases. Germline-derived CDR1 and CDR2 are MNHEY and SVGEGT. The CDR3: CASSYSYGYTF. The DNA of the CDR3 is TGTGCCAGCAGTTACTCCTATGGCTACACCTTC.

This rearrangement joins TRBV27 to TRBJ1-5; D perhaps matches TRBD1 (6 bases). V was shortened by 3 bases and J by 6 bases, with 12 bases between the two germline ends. Per germline, CDR1 MNHEY and CDR2 SMNVEV (reference sequence). The CDR3 length is 14 residues. The CDR3 DNA reads TGTGCCAGCAGTTTCCAGGGGATTGGTCAGCCCCAGCATTTT. Encoded protein: CASSFQGIGQPQHF.

V usage is TRBV6-2 or TRBV6-3 and J usage is TRBJ1-2; 7 nucleotides match TRBD1. Germline loops: CDR1 MNHEY, CDR2 SVGEGT. There are 14 residues in the CDR3. The V segment lost 7 bases and the J segment 3 bases; nucleotides outside the gene matches: 8. The CDR3 sequence is CASIRTGGDYGYTF. DNA for the CDR3: TGTGCCAGCATCCGGACAGGTGGGGACTATGGCTACACCTTC.

This chain uses TRBV5-1 with TRBJ2-1, with unresolved D. V was trimmed by 4 bases and J by 5 bases, leaving 19 bases between them. CDR1 and CDR2 (germline): SGHRS, YFSETQ. This CDR3 contains 16 residues. DNA of the CDR3: TGCGCCAGCAGCCCCCAGCCTAGTCCCTCTAACAATGAGCAGTTCTTC. Amino acids: CASSPQPSPSNNEQFF.

The V call is TRBV6-5, the J call TRBJ1-5, with D hard to call. Trimming took 4 bases from V and 5 from J, leaving 9 bases between them. The CDR3 consists of 13 residues. CDR1 and CDR2 (germline): MNHEY, SVGAGI. CDR3 region: CASSSQTHQPQHF. The CDR3 DNA follows: TGTGCCAGCAGTTCGCAGACCCATCAGCCCCAGCATTTT.

The J gene is TRBJ2-1, the V gene TRBV6-5; 12 nucleotides match TRBD2. Germline V gives CDR1 MNHEY, CDR2 SVGAGI. The ends lost 0 bases at V and 6 bases at J; junction bases unmatched: 9. This CDR3 has 18 residues. This chain's CDR3 is CASSYSVSSGGARNEQFF. CDR3 sequence (DNA): TGTGCCAGCAGTTACTCGGTGTCTAGCGGGGGGGCTCGCAATGAGCAGTTCTTC.

This clonotype was seen once. The chain uses TRBV20-1 and TRBJ2-7; 7 nucleotides line up with TRBD1. V shed 6 bases, J shed 7 bases, and the junction held 15 bases outside the gene matches. Germline CDR1 DFQATT, CDR2 SNEGSKA (reference sequence). The CDR3 spans 14 residues. For the CDR3, the DNA is TGCAGTGCGCGGCTCGGCAGGGGGATTGGGGAGCAGTACTTC. This encodes CSARLGRGIGEQYF.

This clonotype has just one count. The CDR3 sequence: CSVGGDKDYGYTF. The CDR3 DNA sequence: TGCAGCGTTGGCGGGGATAAGGACTATGGCTACACCTTC. The chain is built from TRBV29-1 and TRBJ1-2; D gene unclear. The CDR3 length is 13 residues. CDR1 and CDR2 (germline): SQVTM, ANQGSEA. V was trimmed by 4 bases and J by 3 bases, leaving 12 bases between them.

The chain is built from TRBV2 and TRBJ1-2, with 7 bases fitting TRBD1. J gave up 4 bases and V 3 bases, and 8 bases lay outside the gene matches. This CDR3 is 15 amino acids long. CDR1 is SNHLY, CDR2 FYNNEI, per germline. CDR3 sequence (DNA): TGTGCCAGCAGTGATGGACAGGAGCGCTCCTATGGCTACACCTTC. Protein sequence: CASSDGQERSYGYTF.

This clonotype was seen a few times. The chain joins TRBV20-1 to TRBJ1-2; D not resolved. The germline CDR1 and CDR2 sequences are DFQATT and SNEGSKA (reference sequence). The CDR3 has 12 amino acids. Trimming removed 5 bases at V and 1 base at J, with 8 bases between. CDR3 nucleotides: TGCAGTGCTCGGTGGCTTAACTATGGCTACACCTTC. It translates to CSARWLNYGYTF.

CDR3: CATSDLRGLWNQPQHF. The CDR3 DNA follows: TGTGCCACCAGTGATTTGCGGGGGCTATGGAATCAGCCCCAGCATTTT. The rearrangement links TRBV24-1 to TRBJ1-5, with a possible D match to TRBD1 (6 bases). Germline V gene data show CDR1 as KGHDR and CDR2 as SFDVKD. CDR3 size: 16 residues. The ends were cut back, 0 bases at V and 4 bases at J, with 12 bases in the middle.

The chain recombines TRBV2 with TRBJ2-7; D not resolved. V gave up 5 bases and J gave up 3 bases, with 8 bases separating them. The CDR3 contains 12 residues. Germline V gene sequence: CDR1 SNHLY, CDR2 FYNNEI. The CDR3 region has the DNA TGTGCCAGCAGTCAGTACGACTACGAGCAGTACTTC. Translated: CASSQYDYEQYF.